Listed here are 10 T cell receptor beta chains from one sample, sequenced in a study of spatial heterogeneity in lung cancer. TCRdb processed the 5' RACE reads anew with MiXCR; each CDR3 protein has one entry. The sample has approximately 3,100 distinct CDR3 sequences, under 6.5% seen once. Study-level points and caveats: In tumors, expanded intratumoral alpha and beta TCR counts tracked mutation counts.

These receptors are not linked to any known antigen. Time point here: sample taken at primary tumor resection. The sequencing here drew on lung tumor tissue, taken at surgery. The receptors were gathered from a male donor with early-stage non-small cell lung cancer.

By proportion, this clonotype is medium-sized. The CDR3 DNA follows: TGTGCCAGCAGTTTTCTAGGGGAGCAGTTCTTC. Protein: CASSFLGEQFF. This chain uses TRBV12-3 or TRBV12-4 with TRBJ2-1; D not certain. The CDR3 loop spans 11 amino acids. V was cut by 3 bases and J by 10 bases, with 7 bases left in between.

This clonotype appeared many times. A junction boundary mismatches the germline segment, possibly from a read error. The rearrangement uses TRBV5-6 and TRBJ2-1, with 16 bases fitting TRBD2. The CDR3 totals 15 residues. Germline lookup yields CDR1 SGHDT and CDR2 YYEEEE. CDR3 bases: TGTGCCAGCAGCTTGCAGGGACTAGCGGGAGGGATCGAGATCTTC. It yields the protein CASSLQGLAGGIEIF.

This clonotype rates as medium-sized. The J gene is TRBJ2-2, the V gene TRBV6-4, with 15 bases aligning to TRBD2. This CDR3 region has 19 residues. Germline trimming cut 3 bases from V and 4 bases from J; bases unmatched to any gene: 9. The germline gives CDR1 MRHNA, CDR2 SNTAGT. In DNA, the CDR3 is TGTGCCAGCAGTGATGGGGGACTAGCGGGAGGATTTGTCACCGGGGAGCTGTTTTTT. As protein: CASSDGGLAGGFVTGELFF.

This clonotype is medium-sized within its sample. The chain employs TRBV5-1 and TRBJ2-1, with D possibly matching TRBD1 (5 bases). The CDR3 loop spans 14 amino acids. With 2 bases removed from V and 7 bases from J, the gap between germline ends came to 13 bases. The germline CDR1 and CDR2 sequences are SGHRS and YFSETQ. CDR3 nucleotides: TGCGCCAGCAGCTTTGGGGCAGGCGGTAATGAGCAGTTCTTC. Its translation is CASSFGAGGNEQFF.

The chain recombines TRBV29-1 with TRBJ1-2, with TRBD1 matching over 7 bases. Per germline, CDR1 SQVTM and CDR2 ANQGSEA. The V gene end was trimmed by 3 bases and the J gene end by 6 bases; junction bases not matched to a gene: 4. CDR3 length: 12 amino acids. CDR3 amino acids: CSVDEQGNGYTF. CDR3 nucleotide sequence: TGCAGCGTTGATGAACAGGGGAATGGCTACACCTTC.

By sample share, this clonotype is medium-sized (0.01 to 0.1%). This CDR3 is CASSPSSGRTKNEQFF. Written as DNA, the CDR3 is TGTGCCAGCAGCCCATCTAGCGGGAGGACGAAAAATGAGCAGTTCTTC. This rearrangement joins TRBV7-9 to TRBJ2-1; 11 bases are shared with TRBD2. This CDR3 is 16 amino acids long. V dropped 5 bases and J dropped 7; count of bases not matched to a gene: 10. Germline assignment: CDR1 SEHNR and CDR2 FQNEAQ (reference sequence).

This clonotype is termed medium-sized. CDR3 protein: CASGPDRFSGNTIYF. The DNA of the CDR3 is TGTGCCAGCGGTCCCGACAGATTCTCTGGAAACACCATATATTTT. The chain carries TRBV6-1 and TRBJ1-3; D is perhaps TRBD1 (5 bases). Germline V gives CDR1 MNHNS, CDR2 SASEGT. The CDR3 extends over 15 amino acids. V shed 8 bases and J shed 0 bases, with 14 bases lying between them.

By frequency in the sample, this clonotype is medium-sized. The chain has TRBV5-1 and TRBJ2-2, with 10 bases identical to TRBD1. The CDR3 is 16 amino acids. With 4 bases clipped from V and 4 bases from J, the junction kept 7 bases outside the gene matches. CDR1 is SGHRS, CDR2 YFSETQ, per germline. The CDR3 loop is CASSKGTGDITGELFF. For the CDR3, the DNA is TGCGCCAGCAGCAAAGGGACAGGGGATATCACCGGGGAGCTGTTTTTT.

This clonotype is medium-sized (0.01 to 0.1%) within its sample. The CDR3: CASSVDYTGELFF. Here the CDR3 DNA reads TGTGCCAGCAGCGTAGACTACACCGGGGAGCTGTTTTTT. The chain combines TRBV9 with TRBJ2-2, with D hard to call. V lost 0 bases to trimming and J lost 3 bases, with 3 bases between them. The germline V gene encodes CDR1 SGDLS and CDR2 YYNGEE. The CDR3 totals 13 residues.

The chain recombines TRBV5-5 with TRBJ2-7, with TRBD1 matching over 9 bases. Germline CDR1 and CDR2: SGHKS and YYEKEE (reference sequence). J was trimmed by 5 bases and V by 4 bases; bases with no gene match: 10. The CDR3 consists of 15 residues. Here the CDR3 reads CASSLEGTGIHEQYF. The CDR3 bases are TGTGCCAGCAGCCTGGAGGGGACAGGGATCCACGAGCAGTACTTC.